This T cell receptor beta chain was sequenced in a study of shared clonotypes between healthy human individuals. Sequencing was performed with immunoSEQ multiplex PCR; in TCRdb, only in-frame clones are kept and a portion is missing. The sample carries 740,000 or so clones, around three quarters recorded once. V shed 2 bases and J shed 0 bases, with 11 bases lying between them. Germline V lookup: CDR1 SEHNR, CDR2 FQNEAQ (reference sequence). This CDR3 spans 16 amino acids. The genes are TRBV7-9 and TRBJ2-1, with D uncertain. The source of this sequence is a woman aged 30 to 39 in good health. The material sequenced was memory CD4+ T cells sorted from blood. The subset: CD45RA-negative fraction. The CDR3 protein is CASSLTDASSYNEQFF. The CDR3, as DNA: TGTGCCAGCAGCTTAACCGACGCCAGCTCCTACAATGAGCAGTTCTTC.